This T cell receptor (beta chain) was retrieved from a study of Graves' ophthalmopathy and Graves' hyperthyroidism. From RNA, the CDR3 regions of TCR beta chains were amplified and sequenced. HTBI-primed RT-PCR formed the first round, and a multiplex PCR formed the second. TCRdb re-analysed the multiplex PCR reads in MiXCR, keeping a single row per CDR3 protein. The data show a few hundred thousand distinct CDR3 sequences, 15% seen once. A remark on this clonotype: The antigen remains unidentified.

Ophthalmopathy not arising within 18 months of follow-up defined hyperthyroidism as stable. Trimming cost V 5 bases and J 2 bases; bases outside gene matches: 8. The CDR3 has 16 amino acids. Study conclusions and caveats: In blood appeared most of the expanded thyroid clonotypes whose frequency exceeded 0.001.

The chain joins TRBV12-3 or TRBV12-4 to TRBJ2-2; TRBD2 matches 7 bases. The specimen was peripheral blood. The sequence was collected from a woman between 18 and 30 years old with stable Graves' hyperthyroidism. This CDR3 reads CASSPQSGANTGELFF. CDR3 sequence (DNA): TGTGCCAGCAGTCCCCAGAGCGGGGCAAACACCGGGGAGCTGTTTTTT.